The next 15 T cell receptor beta chains were all read from a single sample in a study of multiple sclerosis patients with progressive multifocal leukoencephalopathy. Noted time point: time of PML onset. Generated by immunoSEQ multiplex PCR, the TCRdb table keeps only in-frame clones and is missing some. The sample holds roughly 30,000 clones; approximately 86% are singletons and the top ten take around 5.7%. Sequencing was performed on PBMCs, taken from a patient treated with natalizumab. These receptors were obtained from a woman in her thirties or forties with progressive multifocal leukoencephalopathy.

The V and J genes are TRBV4-3 and TRBJ1-5, with D perhaps matching TRBD1 (5 bases). Germline assignment: CDR1 LGHNA and CDR2 YSLEER. CDR3 length equals 15 residues. The ends were cut back, 0 bases at V and 7 bases at J, with 13 bases in the middle. The CDR3 is CASSQDFGGGQPQHF. The CDR3, as DNA: TGCGCCAGCAGCCAAGATTTTGGGGGAGGGCAGCCCCAGCATTTT.

The genes are TRBV5-1 and TRBJ1-1, with unresolved D. CDR3 length: 15 residues. V was clipped by 4 bases and J by 6 bases, with 19 bases between them. Per germline, CDR1 SGHRS and CDR2 YFSETQ. This CDR3 is CASSQPGLQKAEAFF. The CDR3 DNA is TGCGCCAGCAGCCAGCCGGGTCTCCAGAAGGCTGAAGCTTTCTTT.

The J gene is TRBJ1-2, the V gene TRBV5-1, with D tentatively TRBD1 (5 bases). CDR3 length: 14 residues. Germline V gene data show CDR1 as SGHRS and CDR2 as YFSETQ. V was cut by 5 bases and J by 6 bases, with 17 bases left in between. CDR3 region: CASRGVQTGHGYTF. The CDR3 nucleotides read TGCGCCAGCAGAGGTGTTCAAACGGGGCATGGCTACACCTTC. Looking up the rest from reference TRBV5-1 and TRBJ1-2 gives the full variable domain: KAGVTQTPRYLIKTRGQQVTLSCSPISGHRSVSWYQQTPGQGLQFLFEYFSETQRNKGNFPGRFSGRQFSNSRSEMNVSTLELGDSALYLCASRGVQTGHGYTFGSGTRLTVV.

This chain joins TRBV4-3 and TRBJ2-4; weak D call: TRBD1 (5 bases). Trimming pared 1 base from V and 7 bases from J, leaving 14 bases between. The CDR3 consists of 15 residues. CDR1 is LGHNA, CDR2 YSLEER, per germline. CDR3 loop: CASSQASAGWNIQYF. Here the CDR3 DNA reads TGCGCCAGCAGCCAAGCGTCGGCAGGGTGGAACATTCAGTACTTC.

CDR3 nucleotide sequence: TGCGCCAGCAGCTTTACAGGGGGCGCCCCTGAAGCTTTCTTT. Protein sequence: CASSFTGGAPEAFF. This chain joins TRBV5-1 and TRBJ1-1, with TRBD1 identical over 9 bases. V gave up 2 bases and J gave up 6 bases; unmatched junction bases: 5. Per germline, CDR1 SGHRS and CDR2 YFSETQ. This CDR3 is 14 amino acids long.

This clone was counted a single time. The gene calls are TRBV7-2 and TRBJ2-3; 8 bases are a match to TRBD2. V dropped 4 bases and J dropped 1; count of bases not matched to a gene: 4. The germline CDR1 and CDR2 sequences are SGHTA and FQGNSA. The CDR3 is 15 amino acids. The CDR3 nucleotides are TGTGCCAGCAGCTCCCAACTAGCGGGCACAGATACGCAGTATTTT. Amino acids: CASSSQLAGTDTQYF.

The rearrangement links TRBV5-6 to TRBJ1-5, with D tentatively TRBD1 (6 bases). This CDR3 spans 14 amino acids. In germline, CDR1 is SGHDT, CDR2 YYEEEE. V lost 5 bases, J lost 6 bases, and 15 bases lay in between. CDR3 protein: CASSTQGLGQPQHF. The CDR3 bases are TGTGCCAGCAGTACACAGGGCTTGGGTCAGCCCCAGCATTTT.

This clone occurred a few times. The genes are TRBV9 and TRBJ2-1; TRBD2 aligns across 7 bases. CDR3 length: 12 residues. Losses at the gene ends were 0 bases for V and 10 bases for J; bases not matched to a gene: 1. Germline lookup yields CDR1 SGDLS and CDR2 YYNGEE. The CDR3 DNA reads as TGTGCCAGCAGCGTAGTGGGAGGGGAGCAGTTCTTC. This gives the protein CASSVVGGEQFF.

The V call is TRBV19, the J call TRBJ2-1; the D is unclear. Germline V gene sequence: CDR1 LNHDA, CDR2 SQIVND (reference sequence). The CDR3 loop spans 12 amino acids. The ends were cut back, 4 bases at V and 3 bases at J, with 4 bases in the middle. The CDR3 is CASSSFYNEQFF. The CDR3 DNA is TGTGCCAGTAGTAGCTTCTACAATGAGCAGTTCTTC. Based on the CDR3 plus reference TRBV19 and TRBJ2-1, the full variable domain is DGGITQSPKYLFRKEGQNVTLSCEQNLNHDAMYWYRQDPGQGLRLIYYSQIVNDFQKGDIAEGYSVSREKKESFPLTVTSAQKNPTAFYLCASSSFYNEQFFGPGTRLTVL.

The chain uses TRBV15 and TRBJ2-5; 9 bases map to TRBD2. Germline CDR1 reads LNHNV; CDR2 reads YYDKDF (reference sequence). CDR3 size: 15 residues. Unmatched junction bases numbered 6, after V lost 2 bases and J lost 5 bases. Here the CDR3 reads CATSRSSGVRETQYF. In nucleotides, the CDR3 is TGTGCCACCAGCAGATCTAGCGGGGTGAGGGAGACCCAGTACTTC.

The CDR3 DNA sequence: TGTGCCAGCTCACCACCGATGGTAGGCACTGAAGCTTTCTTT. Translated: CASSPPMVGTEAFF. The genes are TRBV18 and TRBJ1-1; D remains unclear. Per the germline V gene, CDR1 is KGHSH and CDR2 is LQKENI. Trimming took off 0 bases at V and 4 bases at J, with 9 bases between the two ends. The CDR3 is 14 amino acids.

The rearrangement uses TRBV5-1 and TRBJ1-1, with 8 bases matching TRBD1. The CDR3 sequence is 14 residues long. V gave up 4 bases and J gave up 4 bases; unmatched junction bases: 6. Germline V gene lookup returns CDR1 SGHRS and CDR2 YFSETQ. CDR3 residues: CASSIRGQGTEAFF. The CDR3 DNA reads as TGCGCCAGCAGCATCAGGGGGCAGGGCACTGAAGCTTTCTTT.

This chain joins TRBV9 and TRBJ1-2; D remains unclear. In germline, CDR1 is SGDLS, CDR2 YYNGEE. The CDR3 is 13 residues long. V lost 0 bases to trimming and J lost 5 bases, with 8 bases between them. The chain's CDR3 is CASSVAEEYGYTF. CDR3 nucleotides: TGTGCCAGCAGCGTAGCTGAGGAATATGGCTACACCTTC.

The genes are TRBV7-9 and TRBJ2-5; 8 bases match TRBD2. Looked up from germline, CDR1 is SEHNR and CDR2 is FQNEAQ (reference sequence). This CDR3 has 15 amino acids. J was trimmed by 5 bases and V by 3 bases; bases with no gene match: 8. DNA of the CDR3: TGTGCCAGCAGCTTGGACGGGAGGGCGGGGGAGACCCAGTACTTC. Its protein is CASSLDGRAGETQYF. The whole variable domain, filled in from reference TRBV7-9 and TRBJ2-5, reads DTGVSQNPRHKITKRGQNVTFRCDPISEHNRLYWYRQTLGQGPEFLTYFQNEAQLEKSRLLSDRFSAERPKGSFSTLEIQRTEQGDSAMYLCASSLDGRAGETQYFGPGTRLLVL.

The chain links TRBV4-3 to TRBJ2-5, with 13 bases identical to TRBD2. The assigned J gene may be wrong: the sequence end matches TRBJ2-7 better. CDR3 length equals 16 residues. Germline CDR1 is LGHNA and CDR2 is YSLEER. This CDR3 is CASSQDGLAGVLEQYF. CDR3 DNA sequence: TGCGCCAGCAGCCAAGACGGACTAGCGGGAGTACTCGAGCAGTACTTC.